Below are 22 T cell receptor beta chains sequenced from a single sample in a study of CD8+ T cells in alopecia areata. Extracted from the samples, RNA was reverse transcribed into cDNA to serve as the sequencing template. Assay: immunoSEQ multiplex PCR; the TCRdb copy retains only in-frame clones and omits some. Here the sample spans about 250,000 clones, 50% to 75% being singletons. Treatment here: oral pan-JAK inhibitor, 5-10 mg twice daily. The input for sequencing was CD4+ T cells sorted from blood, taken around week 52, from a patient treated with tofacitinib. All receptors come from a human donor with alopecia areata.

CDR3 coding DNA: TGTGCCAGCAGCTTACAGGGGAACTATGGCTACACCTTC. As protein: CASSLQGNYGYTF. The V call is TRBV5-6, the J call TRBJ1-2, with 7 bases fitting TRBD1. The CDR3 covers 13 residues. Germline CDR1 SGHDT, CDR2 YYEEEE. Unmatched junction bases numbered 0, after V lost 2 bases and J lost 2 bases.

This clone was observed a few times. V gene TRBV30 combines with J gene TRBJ1-6, with TRBD1 matching 7 bases. Germline V gives CDR1 GTSNPN, CDR2 SVGIG (reference sequence). V gave up 2 bases and J gave up 0 bases; unmatched junction bases: 10. The CDR3 loop spans 18 amino acids. The CDR3 loop is CAWSIDRASGSYNSPLHF. In DNA form, the CDR3 reads TGTGCCTGGAGTATCGACAGGGCCTCCGGCTCCTATAATTCACCCCTCCACTTT.

This clone was observed a few times. The genes are TRBV5-6 and TRBJ2-5, with a weak D call TRBD2 (5 bases). In germline, CDR1 is SGHDT, CDR2 YYEEEE. This CDR3 has 13 amino acids. V lost 1 base to trimming and J lost 3 bases, with 7 bases between them. Written as DNA, the CDR3 is TGTGCCAGCAGCTTGTCCGGGGAAGAGACCCAGTACTTC. Its protein product is CASSLSGEETQYF.

The chain employs TRBV25-1 and TRBJ2-3, with TRBD2 identical over 8 bases. The CDR3 length is 14 residues. V was pared by 10 bases and J by 2 bases, with 8 bases of the junction left unmatched. CDR1 and CDR2 from the germline V gene are MGHDK and SYGVNS. CDR3 in amino acids: CATSSGGVTDTQYF. The DNA for the CDR3 is TGTGCCACCTCATCCGGGGGGGTCACAGATACGCAGTATTTT.

The chain uses TRBV30 and TRBJ2-6; 7 positions match TRBD2. The V gene end was trimmed by 0 bases and the J gene end by 13 bases; junction bases not matched to a gene: 6. This CDR3 has 13 amino acids. CDR1 and CDR2 from the germline V gene are GTSNPN and SVGIG (reference sequence). The CDR3 reads CAWSVRGLRVLTF. CDR3 DNA: TGTGCCTGGAGTGTACGGGGACTACGGGTCCTGACTTTC.

The J gene is TRBJ1-2, the V gene TRBV29-1; 7 bases agree with TRBD1. Germline lookup yields CDR1 SQVTM and CDR2 ANQGSEA. This CDR3 has 11 amino acids. CDR3 coding DNA: TGCATCATAGGGGGCGCGGATGGCTACACCTTC. The encoded protein is CIIGGADGYTF. The whole variable domain, remainder taken from reference TRBV29-1 and TRBJ1-2, is SAVISQKPSRDICQRGTSLTIQCQVDSQVTMMFWYRQQPGQSLTLIATANQGSEATYESGFVIDKFPISRPNLTFSTLTVSNMSPEDSSIYLCIIGGADGYTFGSGTRLTVV.

Note on this clone: Other DNA sequences of this sample code for an identical CDR3. The chain combines TRBV7-2 with TRBJ2-4, with unresolved D. This CDR3 is 14 amino acids long. Per the germline V gene, CDR1 is SGHTA and CDR2 is FQGNSA. The V end was cut by 1 base, the J end by 1 base, with 5 bases between. CDR3 in amino acids: CASSLGGAKNIQYF. CDR3 sequence (DNA): TGTGCCAGCAGCTTAGGTGGGGCCAAAAACATTCAGTACTTC.

The chain has TRBV10-3 and TRBJ1-2; a possible D gene is TRBD1 (5 bases). The germline V and J ends were trimmed by 0 bases and 3 bases, with 11 bases remaining between them. The germline gives CDR1 ENHRY, CDR2 SYGVKD. The CDR3 covers 15 residues. DNA of the CDR3: TGTGCCATCAGTGAGTCGACAGACTCCTACTATGGCTACACCTTC. Translating gives CAISESTDSYYGYTF.

In its sample, this clone was seen a few times. The chain recombines TRBV6-6 with TRBJ1-1; D call uncertain. CDR1 and CDR2 (germline): MNHNY, SVGAGI (reference sequence). The CDR3 consists of 12 residues. Trimming removed 6 bases at V and 1 base at J, with 6 bases between. CDR3 in DNA: TGTGCCAGCAGCGCAGGGAACACTGAAGCTTTCTTT. Protein product: CASSAGNTEAFF.

This rearrangement joins TRBV30 to TRBJ2-1, with D perhaps being TRBD1 or TRBD2 (5 bases each). V dropped 3 bases and J dropped 0 bases, with 15 bases sitting between them. Germline V gene sequence: CDR1 GTSNPN, CDR2 SVGIG (reference sequence). The CDR3 is 16 residues long. This chain's CDR3 is CAWSLRQRSSYNEQFF. CDR3 coding DNA: TGTGCCTGGAGCCTCCGACAGCGGAGCTCCTACAATGAGCAGTTCTTC. Full variable domain (missing parts from reference TRBV30 and TRBJ2-1): SQTIHQWPATLVQPVGSPLSLECTVEGTSNPNLYWYRQAAGRGLQLLFYSVGIGQISSEVPQNLSASRPQDRQFILSSKKLLLSDSGFYLCAWSLRQRSSYNEQFFGPGTRLTVL.

The genes are TRBV5-1 and TRBJ1-1; D gene ambiguous. The CDR3 loop spans 17 amino acids. Germline values: CDR1 SGHRS, CDR2 YFSETQ. Trimming cost V 0 bases and J 4 bases, with 19 bases left between them. This CDR3 is CASSLDAPFGLATEAFF. The CDR3 DNA reads TGCGCCAGCAGCTTGGACGCCCCCTTCGGGTTGGCCACTGAAGCTTTCTTT.

V is TRBV6-5 and J is TRBJ1-2, with D possibly TRBD1 on 5 matching bases. The CDR3 is 13 residues long. Trimming pared 11 bases from V and 3 bases from J, leaving 16 bases between. Germline CDR1 reads MNHEY; CDR2 reads SVGAGI. The CDR3 sequence: CACSGGNDYGYTF. Here the CDR3 DNA reads TGTGCCTGTTCGGGGGGAAATGACTATGGCTACACCTTC.

V is TRBV6-5 and J is TRBJ2-5; 8 bases line up with TRBD2. Germline V gene lookup returns CDR1 MNHEY and CDR2 SVGAGI. The CDR3 is made up of 15 amino acids. V was clipped by 0 bases and J by 7 bases; unmatched bases: 7. The CDR3 nucleotides are TGTGCCAGCAGTTACTCTGCGGGGGGCAAAGGGACCCAGTACTTC. This encodes CASSYSAGGKGTQYF.

V is TRBV5-4 and J is TRBJ2-1; 7 bases are a match to TRBD1. V dropped 1 base and J dropped 4; count of bases not matched to a gene: 8. Germline loops: CDR1 SGHNT, CDR2 YYREEE (reference sequence). The CDR3 loop spans 16 amino acids. CDR3 sequence: CASSLTGRGSYNEQFF. The CDR3 DNA follows: TGTGCCAGCAGCTTGACAGGCAGGGGGTCATACAATGAGCAGTTCTTC.

This clone was detected a few times. The chain has TRBV18 and TRBJ2-5; a weak D match, TRBD1 (6 bases). The CDR3 has 15 amino acids. V lost 1 base and J 4 bases, leaving 13 bases between the germline ends. The germline gives CDR1 KGHSH, CDR2 LQKENI. CDR3 DNA sequence: TGTGCCAGCTCACCACTCAACAGGGTAGTAGAGACCCAGTACTTC. Protein product: CASSPLNRVVETQYF.

This chain uses TRBV5-4 with TRBJ2-3, with 9 bases identical to TRBD2. V trimming: 0 bases; J trimming: 7 bases; junction bases outside the gene matches: 9. This CDR3 is built from 16 residues. Per germline, CDR1 SGHNT and CDR2 YYREEE (reference sequence). CDR3 residues: CASSLEAGGGANTQYF. CDR3 sequence (DNA): TGTGCCAGCAGCTTGGAAGCGGGCGGGGGGGCCAATACGCAGTATTTT.

A few counts support this clone. J is TRBJ2-7 and V is TRBV6-5; D is possibly TRBD1 or TRBD2 (6 bases each). The CDR3 has 15 residues. V was shortened by 0 bases and J by 4 bases, with 13 bases between the two germline ends. The germline gives CDR1 MNHEY, CDR2 SVGAGI. The CDR3 DNA sequence: TGTGCCAGCAGTTACTCGCGGGACATATCATACGAGCAGTACTTC. This translates into CASSYSRDISYEQYF.

The chain employs TRBV9 and TRBJ1-3; D is unresolved. The V and J ends lost 1 base and 3 bases respectively, with 14 bases between them. Looked up from germline, CDR1 is SGDLS and CDR2 is YYNGEE. This CDR3 contains 16 residues. CDR3 nucleotide sequence: TGTGCCAGCAGCGTATTGGAGGGCGGTTTTGGAAACACCATATATTTT. It specifies CASSVLEGGFGNTIYF.

This chain uses TRBV4-2 with TRBJ1-1, with 8 bases that match TRBD1. The CDR3 has 13 amino acids. The germline V gene has CDR1 LGHNA and CDR2 YNFKEQ. J lost 8 bases, V lost 1 base, and 3 bases had no gene match. The CDR3 coding sequence is TGTGCCAGCAGCCAAGTGACAGGGGAGGAAGCTTTCTTT. It encodes CASSQVTGEEAFF.

Notes on this clone: The junction does not match germline at one end; this may be a read error. The V and J genes are TRBV6-5 and TRBJ1-2; 8 bases fit TRBD1. Germline CDR1 reads MNHEY; CDR2 reads SVGAGI. This CDR3 contains 12 residues. As DNA, the CDR3 is TGTGCCATCAGTGGACAGGGTTGGGGCTACACCTTC. It yields the protein CAISGQGWGYTF.

The chain links TRBV30 to TRBJ1-4; D may be TRBD1 (5 bases). Trimming left V 3 bases short and J 7 bases short, with 15 bases between. The CDR3 runs to 14 residues. Germline lookup yields CDR1 GTSNPN and CDR2 SVGIG (reference sequence). CDR3 residues: CAWSTGGYGEKLFF. The CDR3 DNA follows: TGTGCCTGGAGCACAGGAGGGTATGGTGAAAAACTGTTTTTT.

This clone was counted a few times. The chain couples TRBV7-2 to TRBJ1-5, with 10 bases identical to TRBD1. CDR1 and CDR2 (germline): SGHTA, FQGNSA. CDR3 length: 15 amino acids. With V trimmed by 5 bases and J by 3 bases, 4 bases remained unmatched. The CDR3, as DNA: TGTGCCAGCAGCGCGGGACAGGGGAACAATCAGCCCCAGCATTTT. Protein product: CASSAGQGNNQPQHF.